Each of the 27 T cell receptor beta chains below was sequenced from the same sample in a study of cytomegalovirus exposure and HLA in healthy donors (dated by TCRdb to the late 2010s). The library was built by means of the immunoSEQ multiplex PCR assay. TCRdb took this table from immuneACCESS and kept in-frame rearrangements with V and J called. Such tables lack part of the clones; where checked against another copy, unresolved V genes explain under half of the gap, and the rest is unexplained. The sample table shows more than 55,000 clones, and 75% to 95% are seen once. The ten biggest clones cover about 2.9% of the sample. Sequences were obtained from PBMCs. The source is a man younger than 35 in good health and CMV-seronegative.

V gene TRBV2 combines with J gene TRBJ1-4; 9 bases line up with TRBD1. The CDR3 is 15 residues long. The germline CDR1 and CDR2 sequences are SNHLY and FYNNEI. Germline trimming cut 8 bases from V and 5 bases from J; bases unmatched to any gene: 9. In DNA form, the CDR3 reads TGTGCCAGCCGCGATCTTGGGACAGGGAATGAAAAACTGTTTTTT. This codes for CASRDLGTGNEKLFF.

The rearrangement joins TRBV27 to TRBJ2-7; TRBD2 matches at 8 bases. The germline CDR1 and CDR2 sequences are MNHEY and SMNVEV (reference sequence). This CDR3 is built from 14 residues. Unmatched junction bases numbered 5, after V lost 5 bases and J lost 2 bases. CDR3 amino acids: CASSHSGTAYEQYF. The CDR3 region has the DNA TGTGCCAGCAGTCATAGCGGGACCGCCTACGAGCAGTACTTC.

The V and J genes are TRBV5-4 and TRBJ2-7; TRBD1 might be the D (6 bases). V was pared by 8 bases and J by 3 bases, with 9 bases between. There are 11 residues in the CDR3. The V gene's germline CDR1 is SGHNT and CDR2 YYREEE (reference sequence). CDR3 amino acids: CASSQGYEQYF. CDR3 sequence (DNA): TGTGCCAGTTCACAGGGCTACGAGCAGTACTTC. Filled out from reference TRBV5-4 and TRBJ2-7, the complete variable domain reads ETGVTQSPTHLIKTRGQQVTLRCSSQSGHNTVSWYQQALGQGPQFIFQYYREEENGRGNFPPRFSGLQFPNYSSELNVNALELDDSALYLCASSQGYEQYFGPGTRLTVT.

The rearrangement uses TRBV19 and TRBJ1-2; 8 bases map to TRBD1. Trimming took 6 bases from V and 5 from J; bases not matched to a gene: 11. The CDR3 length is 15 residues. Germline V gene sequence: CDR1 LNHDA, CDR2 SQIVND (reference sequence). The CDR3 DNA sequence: TGTGCCAGTAGCCAACCCGGACAGGGAAAATATGGCTACACCTTC. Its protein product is CASSQPGQGKYGYTF.

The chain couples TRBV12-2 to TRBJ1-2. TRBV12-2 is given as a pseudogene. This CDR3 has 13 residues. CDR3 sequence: CASRLLENYGYTF. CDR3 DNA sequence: TGTGCAAGTCGCTTGTTAGAGAATTATGGCTACACCTTC.

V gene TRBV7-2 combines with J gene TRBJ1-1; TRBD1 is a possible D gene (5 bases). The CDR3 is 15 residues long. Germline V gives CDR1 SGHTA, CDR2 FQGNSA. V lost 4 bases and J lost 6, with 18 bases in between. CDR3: CASSSGSVLGSEAFF. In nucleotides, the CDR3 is TGTGCCAGCAGCTCAGGGTCGGTCCTTGGCTCTGAAGCTTTCTTT.

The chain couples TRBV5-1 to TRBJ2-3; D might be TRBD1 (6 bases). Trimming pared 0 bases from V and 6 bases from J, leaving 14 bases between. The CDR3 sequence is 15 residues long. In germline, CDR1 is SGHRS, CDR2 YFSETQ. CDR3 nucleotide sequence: TGCGCCAGCAGCTTGGAGGGACAACCCACTGATACGCAGTATTTT. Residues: CASSLEGQPTDTQYF.

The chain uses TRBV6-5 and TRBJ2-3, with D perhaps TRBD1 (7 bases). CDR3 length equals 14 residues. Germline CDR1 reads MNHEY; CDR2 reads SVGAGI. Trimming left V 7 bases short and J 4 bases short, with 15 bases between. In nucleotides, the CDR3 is TGTGCCAGCAACTTCAGGGGGGATGCAGATACGCAGTATTTT. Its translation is CASNFRGDADTQYF.

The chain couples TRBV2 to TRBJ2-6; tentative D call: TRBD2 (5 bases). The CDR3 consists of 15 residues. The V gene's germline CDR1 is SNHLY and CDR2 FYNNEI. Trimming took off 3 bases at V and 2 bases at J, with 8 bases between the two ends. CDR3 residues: CASSERTAGANVLTF. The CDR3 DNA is TGTGCCAGCAGTGAGAGGACTGCTGGGGCCAACGTCCTGACTTTC.

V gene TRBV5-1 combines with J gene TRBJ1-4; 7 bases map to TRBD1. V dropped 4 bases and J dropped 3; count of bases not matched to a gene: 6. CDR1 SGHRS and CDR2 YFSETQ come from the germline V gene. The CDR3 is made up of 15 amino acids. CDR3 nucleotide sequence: TGCGCCAGCAGCCCCACCAGGGGGTCTAATGAAAAACTGTTTTTT. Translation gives CASSPTRGSNEKLFF. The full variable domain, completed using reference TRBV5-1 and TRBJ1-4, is KAGVTQTPRYLIKTRGQQVTLSCSPISGHRSVSWYQQTPGQGLQFLFEYFSETQRNKGNFPGRFSGRQFSNSRSEMNVSTLELGDSALYLCASSPTRGSNEKLFFGSGTQLSVL.

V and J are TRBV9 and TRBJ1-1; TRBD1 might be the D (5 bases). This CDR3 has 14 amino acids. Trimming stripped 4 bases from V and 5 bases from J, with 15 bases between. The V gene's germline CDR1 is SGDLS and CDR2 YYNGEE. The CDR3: CASSHEMAGTEAFF. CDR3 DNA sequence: TGTGCCAGCAGCCACGAGATGGCAGGGACTGAAGCTTTCTTT.

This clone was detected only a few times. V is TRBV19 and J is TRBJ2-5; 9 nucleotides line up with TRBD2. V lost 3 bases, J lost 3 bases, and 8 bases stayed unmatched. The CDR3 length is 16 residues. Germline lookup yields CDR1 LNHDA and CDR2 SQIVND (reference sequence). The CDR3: CASSIIGGTSKETQYF. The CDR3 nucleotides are TGTGCCAGTAGTATTATTGGTGGGACTAGCAAAGAGACCCAGTACTTC.

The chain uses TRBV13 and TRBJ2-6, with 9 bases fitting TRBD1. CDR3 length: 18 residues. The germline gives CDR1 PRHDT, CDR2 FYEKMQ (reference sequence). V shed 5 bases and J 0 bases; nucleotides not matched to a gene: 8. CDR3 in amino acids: CASSPRGQGPSGANVLTF. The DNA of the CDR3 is TGTGCCAGCAGCCCCCGGGGACAGGGTCCCTCTGGGGCCAACGTCCTGACTTTC.

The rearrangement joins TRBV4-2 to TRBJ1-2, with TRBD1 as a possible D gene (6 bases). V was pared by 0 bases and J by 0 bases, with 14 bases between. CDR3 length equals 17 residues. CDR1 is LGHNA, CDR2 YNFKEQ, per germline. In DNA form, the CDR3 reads TGTGCCAGCAGCCAAGAGGGGGCGGTTACCGCTAACTATGGCTACACCTTC. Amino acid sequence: CASSQEGAVTANYGYTF.

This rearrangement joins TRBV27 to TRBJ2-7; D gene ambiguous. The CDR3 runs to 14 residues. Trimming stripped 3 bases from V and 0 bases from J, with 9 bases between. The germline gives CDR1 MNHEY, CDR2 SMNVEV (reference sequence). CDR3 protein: CASSLAVSSYEQYF. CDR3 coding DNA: TGTGCCAGCAGTTTGGCCGTAAGCTCCTACGAGCAGTACTTC.

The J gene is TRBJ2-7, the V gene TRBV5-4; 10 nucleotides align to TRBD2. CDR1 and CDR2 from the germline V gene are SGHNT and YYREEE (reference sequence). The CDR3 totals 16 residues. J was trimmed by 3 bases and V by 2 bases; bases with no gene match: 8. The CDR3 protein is CASSLGSGRAVYEQYF. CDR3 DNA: TGTGCCAGCAGCTTAGGCAGCGGGAGGGCCGTCTACGAGCAGTACTTC.

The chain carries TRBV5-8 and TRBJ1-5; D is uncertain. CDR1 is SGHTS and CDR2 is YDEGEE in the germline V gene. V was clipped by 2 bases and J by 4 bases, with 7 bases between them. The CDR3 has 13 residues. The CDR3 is CASSFDTNQPQHF. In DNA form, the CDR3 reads TGTGCCAGCAGCTTTGACACTAATCAGCCCCAGCATTTT.

DNA for the CDR3: TGCGCCAGCAGTCTCGGGCAGGGGGTCGAGCAGTACTTC. It specifies CASSLGQGVEQYF. The chain joins TRBV10-2 to TRBJ2-7, with TRBD1 matching 7 bases. Trimming cost V 5 bases and J 6 bases; bases outside gene matches: 7. There are 13 residues in the CDR3. Germline values: CDR1 WSHSY, CDR2 SAAADI.

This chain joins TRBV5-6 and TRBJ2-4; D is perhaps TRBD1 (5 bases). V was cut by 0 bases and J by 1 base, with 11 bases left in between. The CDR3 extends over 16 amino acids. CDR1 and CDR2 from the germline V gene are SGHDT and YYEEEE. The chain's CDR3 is CASSLGGPSAKNIQYF. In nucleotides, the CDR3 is TGTGCCAGCAGCTTGGGGGGCCCCTCGGCCAAAAACATTCAGTACTTC.

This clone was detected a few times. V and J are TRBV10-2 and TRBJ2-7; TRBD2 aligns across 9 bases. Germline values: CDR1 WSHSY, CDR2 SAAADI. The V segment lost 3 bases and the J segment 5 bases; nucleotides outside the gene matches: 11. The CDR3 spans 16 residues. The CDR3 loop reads CASSERGGRVSHEQYF. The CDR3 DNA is TGCGCCAGCAGTGAAAGGGGCGGGAGGGTTTCTCACGAGCAGTACTTC.

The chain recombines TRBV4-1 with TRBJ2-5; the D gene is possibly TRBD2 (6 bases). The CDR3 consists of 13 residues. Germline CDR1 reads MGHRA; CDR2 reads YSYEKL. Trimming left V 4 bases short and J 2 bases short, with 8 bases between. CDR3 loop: CASSPGGQETQYF. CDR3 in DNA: TGCGCCAGCAGCCCCGGGGGACAAGAGACCCAGTACTTC.

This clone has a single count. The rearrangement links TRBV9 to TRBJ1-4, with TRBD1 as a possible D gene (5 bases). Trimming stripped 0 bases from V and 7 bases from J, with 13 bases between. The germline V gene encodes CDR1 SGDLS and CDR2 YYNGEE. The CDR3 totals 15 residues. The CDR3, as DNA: TGTGCCAGCAGCGTAGGTAGGCTTAGGGGTGAAAAACTGTTTTTT. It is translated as CASSVGRLRGEKLFF.

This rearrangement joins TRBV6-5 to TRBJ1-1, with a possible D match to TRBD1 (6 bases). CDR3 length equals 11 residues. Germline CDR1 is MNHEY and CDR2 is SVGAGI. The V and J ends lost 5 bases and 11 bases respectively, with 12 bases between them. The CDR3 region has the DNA TGTGCCAGCAGTCTACAGGGCACCGCTTTCTTT. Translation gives CASSLQGTAFF.

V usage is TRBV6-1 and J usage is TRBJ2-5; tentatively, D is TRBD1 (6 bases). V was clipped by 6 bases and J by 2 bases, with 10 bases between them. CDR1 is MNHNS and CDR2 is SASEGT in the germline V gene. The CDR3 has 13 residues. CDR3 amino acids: CASRVGQQETQYF. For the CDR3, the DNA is TGTGCCAGCAGGGTCGGACAGCAAGAGACCCAGTACTTC.

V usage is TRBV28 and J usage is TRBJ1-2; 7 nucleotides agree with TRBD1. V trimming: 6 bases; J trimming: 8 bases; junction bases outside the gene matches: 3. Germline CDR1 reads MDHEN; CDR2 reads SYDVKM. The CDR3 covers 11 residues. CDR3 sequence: CASRTGRGYTF. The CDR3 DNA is TGTGCCAGCAGGACAGGGCGGGGCTACACCTTC.

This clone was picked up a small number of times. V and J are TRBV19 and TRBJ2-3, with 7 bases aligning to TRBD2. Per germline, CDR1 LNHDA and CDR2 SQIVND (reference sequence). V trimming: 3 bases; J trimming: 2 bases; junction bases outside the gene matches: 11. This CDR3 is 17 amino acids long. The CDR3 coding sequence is TGTGCCAGTAGTATCGGTACACTAGCGACCCACACAGATACGCAGTATTTT. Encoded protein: CASSIGTLATHTDTQYF.

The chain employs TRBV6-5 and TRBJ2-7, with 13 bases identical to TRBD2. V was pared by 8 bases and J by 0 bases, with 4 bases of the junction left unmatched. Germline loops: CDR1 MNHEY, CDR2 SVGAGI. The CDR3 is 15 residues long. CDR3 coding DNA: TGTGCCAGCCGGGGACTAGCGGGACGCTCCTACGAGCAGTACTTC. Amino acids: CASRGLAGRSYEQYF.